The 15 T cell receptor beta chains given below trace back to one sample, sequenced in a study of blood T cells in healthy people across ages. Together with a sample-barcoded 5' primer, a J-beta primer mix was included in a second PCR lasting roughly 7 to 11 cycles. A single record per CDR3 protein comes from TCRdb applying MiXCR to the 5' RACE reads. The sample holds hundreds of thousands of distinct CDR3 sequences, less than 35% seen once. Sequenced material: blood. These receptor sequences come from a woman of 80 years or more in good health.

This clonotype was observed a few times. The gene calls are TRBV5-1 and TRBJ2-5; TRBD2 matches at 13 bases. Trimming took 0 bases from V and 4 from J; bases not matched to a gene: 3. The V gene's germline CDR1 is SGHRS and CDR2 YFSETQ. CDR3 length: 16 amino acids. CDR3 loop: CASSLDTSGGAETQYF. CDR3 bases: TGCGCCAGCAGCTTGGATACTAGCGGGGGGGCAGAGACCCAGTACTTC.

V is TRBV5-1 and J is TRBJ1-1; D is ambiguous. Per germline, CDR1 SGHRS and CDR2 YFSETQ. Trimming took 0 bases from V and 3 from J, leaving 12 bases between them. The length of the CDR3 is 15 residues. CDR3 residues: CASSLGIPRHTEAFF. The CDR3 nucleotides read TGCGCCAGCAGCTTGGGAATCCCTCGGCACACTGAAGCTTTCTTT.

The chain joins TRBV12-3 or TRBV12-4 to TRBJ2-3; 9 bases align to TRBD2. Trimming took 5 bases from V and 3 from J; bases not matched to a gene: 6. The length of the CDR3 is 15 residues. Written as DNA, the CDR3 is TGTGCCAGCAGTCGGAGCAGCGGGAGGACAGATACGCAGTATTTT. This encodes CASSRSSGRTDTQYF.

Ten or more counts support this clonotype. The gene calls are TRBV7-2 and TRBJ2-5; D ambiguous. The CDR3 totals 12 residues. The germline V gene encodes CDR1 SGHTA and CDR2 FQGNSA. Trimming left V 5 bases short and J 3 bases short, with 7 bases between. This chain's CDR3 is CASSRPKETQYF. CDR3 nucleotides: TGTGCCAGCAGCCGCCCGAAAGAGACCCAGTACTTC.

This clonotype occurred a few times. The rearrangement joins TRBV6-1 to TRBJ2-7, with no clear D. Trimming pared 4 bases from V and 2 bases from J, leaving 12 bases between. The length of the CDR3 is 14 residues. CDR1 and CDR2 from the germline V gene are MNHNS and SASEGT. The CDR3 loop is CASSAKPEAYEQYF. As DNA, the CDR3 is TGTGCCAGCAGTGCTAAGCCTGAAGCCTACGAGCAGTACTTC.

This clonotype was recorded a few times. The chain recombines TRBV23-1 with TRBJ2-1; D is unresolved. TRBV23-1 is given ORF status, its function remaining uncertain. Trimming removed 7 bases from V and 6 bases from J, with 13 bases in between. This CDR3 comprises 13 residues. The CDR3 sequence: CASNLDLGNEQFF. In nucleotides, the CDR3 is TGCGCCAGCAATCTCGACCTGGGCAATGAGCAGTTCTTC.

This clonotype was picked up many times. The chain recombines TRBV5-1 with TRBJ1-1; maybe TRBD1 (6 bases). The V end was cut by 0 bases, the J end by 1 base, with 13 bases between. The CDR3 is made up of 16 amino acids. Germline assignment: CDR1 SGHRS and CDR2 YFSETQ. This chain's CDR3 is CASSLAWGRGNTEAFF. The CDR3 bases are TGCGCCAGCAGCTTGGCCTGGGGGCGGGGGAACACTGAAGCTTTCTTT.

The genes are TRBV20-1 and TRBJ1-1, with TRBD1 as a possible D gene (6 bases). Germline loops: CDR1 DFQATT, CDR2 SNEGSKA (reference sequence). The CDR3 spans 14 residues. V dropped 5 bases and J dropped 4 bases, with 17 bases sitting between them. The CDR3 protein is CSALRNRVSTEAFF. CDR3 in DNA: TGCAGTGCTCTCCGGAACAGGGTGAGCACTGAAGCTTTCTTT.

In its sample, this clonotype was seen many times. A much larger clone differs by one base, so this may be a read error. The chain joins TRBV5-6 to TRBJ2-5, with D hard to call. Germline-derived CDR1 and CDR2 are SGHDT and YYEEEE. Trimming pared 1 base from V and 11 bases from J, leaving 15 bases between. The CDR3 covers 13 residues. The CDR3 sequence is CASSLSPYNEQYF. In DNA, the CDR3 is TGTGCCAGCAGCTTGAGCCCCTACAATGAGCAGTACTTC.

The gene calls are TRBV6-5 and TRBJ2-2, with D possibly being TRBD2 (5 bases). The V gene's germline CDR1 is MNHEY and CDR2 SVGAGI. V was clipped by 6 bases and J by 1 base, with 12 bases between them. The CDR3 totals 15 residues. As DNA, the CDR3 is TGTGCCAGCAGCAAGATGGGAGTGAACACCGGGGAGCTGTTTTTT. Its protein product is CASSKMGVNTGELFF.

Of note for this clonotype: A single base separates this from a much larger clone, so it may be a read error. V is TRBV10-3 and J is TRBJ2-1; 8 bases fit TRBD2. The CDR3 consists of 14 residues. In germline, CDR1 is ENHRY, CDR2 SYGVKD. After removal of 10 bases from V and 4 bases from J, the junction contained 9 bases not matched to a gene. The CDR3 DNA reads as TGTGCCACCGTACGAGCGGGGGCATACAATGAGCAGTTCTTC. Translating it yields CATVRAGAYNEQFF.

This clonotype came up a few times. The chain joins TRBV5-1 to TRBJ1-4, with D perhaps TRBD1 (5 bases). Germline V lookup: CDR1 SGHRS, CDR2 YFSETQ. Trimming cost V 7 bases and J 0 bases, with 10 bases left between them. The CDR3 runs to 14 residues. CDR3 sequence: CASRVQATNEKLFF. CDR3 in DNA: TGCGCCAGCCGGGTACAGGCAACTAATGAAAAACTGTTTTTT.

Remarks on this clonotype: Given a much more abundant clone one base away, this may be a read error. The gene calls are TRBV20-1 and TRBJ2-5, with TRBD2 matching 9 bases. Germline V gives CDR1 DFQATT, CDR2 SNEGSKA (reference sequence). CDR3 length: 14 amino acids. Germline trimming cut 6 bases from V and 11 bases from J; bases unmatched to any gene: 16. This chain's CDR3 is CSASGLANYNEQYF. The CDR3 nucleotides read TGCAGTGCCTCGGGACTAGCTAACTACAATGAGCAGTACTTC.

Of note for this clonotype: Being one base from a much bigger clone, this may be a read error. The V call is TRBV7-2, the J call TRBJ2-3; maybe TRBD1 (5 bases). The CDR3 contains 13 residues. From germline, CDR1 is SGHTA and CDR2 FQGNSA. The CDR3 reads CASKRGGADAQYF. The CDR3 coding sequence is TGTGCCAGCAAAAGGGGCGGTGCAGATGCGCAGTATTTT.

This clonotype has just a few counts. This sequence may be a read error, since a much larger clone differs from it by one base. J is TRBJ2-7 and V is TRBV4-2, with D unclear. The length of the CDR3 is 15 residues. Germline values: CDR1 LGHNA, CDR2 YNFKEQ. The CDR3 bases are TGTGCCGGCAGCCAAGAGGAGACCAGACCCGACGAGCAGTACTTC. This sequence encodes CAGSQEETRPDEQYF.